The 9 T cell receptor beta chains in this list originate from one sample, sequenced in a study of identical twins. A single record per CDR3 protein comes from TCRdb applying MiXCR to the 5' RACE reads. Altogether about 210,000 distinct CDR3 sequences are present, approximately 9% being singletons, with the ten largest covering around 5.1%. Sequencing used memory (CD45RO+) T cells sorted from blood. The receptors originated from a woman between 18 and 29 years old in good health.

This clonotype was observed many times. The chain combines TRBV6-2 or TRBV6-3 with TRBJ1-1, with D hard to call. Germline values: CDR1 MNHEY, CDR2 SVGEGT. This CDR3 spans 14 amino acids. Trimming took off 2 bases at V and 1 base at J, with 8 bases between the two ends. CDR3 in DNA: TGTGCCAGCAGTTACAGGGCGGGGAACACTGAAGCTTTCTTT. Translating gives CASSYRAGNTEAFF.

This clonotype was detected many times. The rearrangement joins TRBV7-9 to TRBJ2-5, with D tentatively TRBD1 or TRBD2 (5 bases each). The germline CDR1 and CDR2 sequences are SEHNR and FQNEAQ (reference sequence). This CDR3 is built from 13 residues. Between the trimmed V and J ends, which lost 5 bases and 1 base, there was a span of 8 bases. In nucleotides, the CDR3 is TGTGCCAGCAGCCGGGACGGCCAAGAGACCCAGTACTTC. Its protein product is CASSRDGQETQYF.

This clonotype was detected many times. The gene calls are TRBV15 and TRBJ2-3; D uncertain. Germline V gene lookup returns CDR1 LNHNV and CDR2 YYDKDF (reference sequence). Trimming removed 0 bases from V and 6 bases from J, with 4 bases in between. CDR3 length: 12 residues. CDR3 nucleotides: TGTGCCACCAGCAGAGATGTGGATACGCAGTATTTT. Protein product: CATSRDVDTQYF.

This clonotype was found a few times. CDR3 region: CASSPTSGANTQYF. The CDR3 DNA sequence: TGTGCCAGCAGCCCGACTAGCGGGGCGAATACGCAGTATTTT. The chain carries TRBV7-3 and TRBJ2-3; 11 bases are shared with TRBD2. This CDR3 region has 14 residues. V was pared by 5 bases and J by 7 bases, with 5 bases of the junction left unmatched. Germline CDR1 is SGHTA and CDR2 is FQGTGA.

The rearrangement uses TRBV4-1 and TRBJ2-1; 8 nucleotides align to TRBD2. Germline CDR1 MGHRA, CDR2 YSYEKL. This CDR3 region has 17 residues. Germline trimming cut 4 bases from V and 8 bases from J; bases unmatched to any gene: 16. The CDR3 spells CASSRGGLAGLGDEQFF. CDR3 nucleotide sequence: TGCGCCAGCAGCCGGGGGGGGCTAGCGGGCCTCGGCGATGAGCAGTTCTTC.

This rearrangement joins TRBV5-1 to TRBJ2-5; the D gene is possibly TRBD2 (5 bases). This CDR3 region has 17 residues. Germline V gene lookup returns CDR1 SGHRS and CDR2 YFSETQ. V lost 0 bases to trimming and J lost 0 bases, with 15 bases between them. This CDR3 reads CASSLAEGGRYQETQYF. CDR3 sequence (DNA): TGCGCCAGCAGCTTGGCCGAAGGCGGGCGGTACCAAGAGACCCAGTACTTC.

This clonotype has at least ten counts. The chain combines TRBV6-4 with TRBJ2-3; D remains ambiguous. The CDR3 extends over 13 amino acids. Germline V gene sequence: CDR1 MRHNA, CDR2 SNTAGT. V shed 0 bases and J shed 2 bases, with 3 bases lying between them. DNA for the CDR3: TGTGCCAGCAGTGACTCGACCACAGATACGCAGTATTTT. It encodes CASSDSTTDTQYF.

This clonotype was observed at least ten times. The V call is TRBV6-4, the J call TRBJ2-1; possible D gene TRBD1, 6 bases. Trimming removed 7 bases from V and 8 bases from J, with 12 bases in between. The CDR3 runs to 12 residues. Germline assignment: CDR1 MRHNA and CDR2 SNTAGT. In nucleotides, the CDR3 is TGTGCCAGCATGCTTGGGGGCTATGAGCAGTTCTTC. Protein product: CASMLGGYEQFF.

This clonotype has only a few counts. The chain combines TRBV5-1 with TRBJ2-5, with D maybe TRBD2 (5 bases). Germline V gene sequence: CDR1 SGHRS, CDR2 YFSETQ. This CDR3 is 17 amino acids long. The V and J ends lost 1 base and 4 bases respectively, with 20 bases between them. CDR3 coding DNA: TGCGCCAGCAGCTTGATGCGGTTCGAGGGAGTAGGAGAGACCCAGTACTTC. It specifies CASSLMRFEGVGETQYF.